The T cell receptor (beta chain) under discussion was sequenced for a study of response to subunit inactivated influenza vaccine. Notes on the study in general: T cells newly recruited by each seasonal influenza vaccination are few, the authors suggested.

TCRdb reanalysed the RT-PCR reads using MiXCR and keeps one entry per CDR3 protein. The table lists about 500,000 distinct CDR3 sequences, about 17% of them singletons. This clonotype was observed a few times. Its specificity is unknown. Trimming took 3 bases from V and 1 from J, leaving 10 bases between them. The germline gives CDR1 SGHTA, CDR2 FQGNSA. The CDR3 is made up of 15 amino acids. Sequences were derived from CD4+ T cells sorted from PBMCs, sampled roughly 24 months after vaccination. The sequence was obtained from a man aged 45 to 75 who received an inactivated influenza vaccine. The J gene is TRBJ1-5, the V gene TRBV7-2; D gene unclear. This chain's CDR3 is CASSFRGQSNQPQHF. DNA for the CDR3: TGTGCCAGCAGCTTTCGCGGCCAAAGCAATCAGCCCCAGCATTTT.